The 10 T cell receptor beta chains given below trace back to one sample, sequenced in a study of a mutant IDH1 vaccine in newly diagnosed glioma. These receptors are not linked to any known antigen. The table came from immunoSEQ multiplex PCR; TCRdb's copy has only in-frame clones and leaves some out. The sample consists of approximately 57,000 clones, 80% to 85% of them appearing once. Stated time point: week 23, last vaccination. Alongside topical imiquimod, each dose of vaccine comprised 300 ug of mutant IDH1 20-mer peptide. The sequencing used PBMCs, collected from a glioma patient whose treatment included an IDH1 peptide vaccine. These receptors all come from a woman between 35 and 50 years old with glioma. Some clones in this sample may be carry-over from other donors' samples.

This clone was found a few times. The rearrangement uses TRBV4-3 and TRBJ1-2, with 8 bases matching TRBD1. Germline CDR1 and CDR2: LGHNA and YSLEER. The CDR3 consists of 15 residues. J lost 6 bases, V lost 1 base, and 7 bases had no gene match. CDR3 region: CASSQAWNRGDGYTF. CDR3 nucleotide sequence: TGCGCCAGCAGCCAAGCCTGGAACAGGGGGGATGGCTACACCTTC.

The gene calls are TRBV4-1 and TRBJ1-5, with 9 bases lining up with TRBD1. Germline CDR1 MGHRA, CDR2 YSYEKL. With V trimmed by 0 bases and J by 11 bases, 8 bases remained unmatched. This CDR3 contains 15 residues. In DNA, the CDR3 is TGCGCCAGCAGCCAAGAGGGGACAGGGAAATCAGCCCAGCATTTT. This sequence encodes CASSQEGTGKSAQHF.

The rearrangement uses TRBV6-1 and TRBJ2-7; D not resolved. The length of the CDR3 is 12 residues. V was pared by 7 bases and J by 2 bases, with 9 bases between. Germline CDR1 and CDR2: MNHNS and SASEGT. CDR3 region: CASKRDTYEQYF. DNA of the CDR3: TGTGCCAGCAAAAGAGATACCTACGAGCAGTACTTC.

V and J are TRBV11-3 and TRBJ1-1; weak D call: TRBD1 (6 bases). Trimming cost V 0 bases and J 5 bases, with 10 bases left between them. Germline V CDR1 and CDR2: SGHNT, YENEEA. The length of the CDR3 is 14 residues. The DNA for the CDR3 is TGTGCCAGCAGCTTAGACACAGGGCTAACTGAAGCTTTCTTT. Amino acid sequence: CASSLDTGLTEAFF.

This clone was detected only a few times. This chain uses TRBV28 with TRBJ1-1, with a weak D call TRBD1 (5 bases). Germline CDR1 and CDR2: MDHEN and SYDVKM. The CDR3 has 15 residues. Trimming removed 4 bases at V and 0 bases at J, with 12 bases between. The CDR3 coding sequence is TGTGCCAGCAGTTCTACAGGTGAGATGAACACTGAAGCTTTCTTT. Translation gives CASSSTGEMNTEAFF. Supplemented by reference TRBV28 and TRBJ1-1, the full variable domain reads DVKVTQSSRYLVKRTGEKVFLECVQDMDHENMFWYRQDPGLGLRLIYFSYDVKMKEKGDIPEGYSVSREKKERFSLILESASTNQTSMYLCASSSTGEMNTEAFFGQGTRLTVV.

This chain's CDR3 is CATSRSGDQPQHF. The CDR3 DNA reads as TGTGCCACCAGCAGATCAGGGGATCAGCCCCAGCATTTT. V is TRBV15 and J is TRBJ1-5, with D perhaps TRBD1 (6 bases). V was cut by 2 bases and J by 5 bases, with 7 bases left in between. The germline V gene encodes CDR1 LNHNV and CDR2 YYDKDF (reference sequence). The CDR3 is 13 amino acids. Full variable domain (remainder filled in from reference TRBV15 and TRBJ1-5): DAMVIQNPRYQVTQFGKPVTLSCSQTLNHNVMYWYQQKSSQAPKLLFHYYDKDFNNEADTPDNFQSRRPNTSFCFLDIRSPGLGDTAMYLCATSRSGDQPQHFGDGTRLSIL.

The chain links TRBV10-3 to TRBJ2-1; 8 nucleotides match TRBD2. CDR1 ENHRY and CDR2 SYGVKD come from the germline V gene. Unmatched junction bases numbered 4, after V lost 0 bases and J lost 12 bases. This CDR3 spans 13 amino acids. In DNA, the CDR3 is TGTGCCATCAGTGAGTCGAAGGCGGGAGGGCAGTTCTTC. Translated, it gives CAISESKAGGQFF.

The chain has TRBV29-1 and TRBJ2-5, with 9 bases fitting TRBD2. The germline V gene has CDR1 SQVTM and CDR2 ANQGSEA. V lost 6 bases and J lost 3; bases outside the gene matches: 2. CDR3 length equals 12 residues. Written as DNA, the CDR3 is TGCAGCGTCTCTAGCGGGGAAGAGACCCAGTACTTC. It codes for CSVSSGEETQYF.

This clone was recorded only once. The V gene is TRBV2, the J gene TRBJ2-7; the match to TRBD2 covers 8 bases. This CDR3 comprises 14 residues. Trimming removed 2 bases from V and 3 bases from J; junction bases left unmatched: 3. Looked up from germline, CDR1 is SNHLY and CDR2 is FYNNEI. In nucleotides, the CDR3 is TGTGCCAGCAGTGAAAAAGCGGGGGACTACGAGCAGTACTTC. Its translation is CASSEKAGDYEQYF. The whole variable domain, remainder taken from reference TRBV2 and TRBJ2-7, is EPEVTQTPSHQVTQMGQEVILRCVPISNHLYFYWYRQILGQKVEFLVSFYNNEISEKSEIFDDQFSVERPDGSNFTLKIRSTKLEDSAMYFCASSEKAGDYEQYFGPGTRLTVT.

The chain carries TRBV5-6 and TRBJ2-1; a possible D gene is TRBD1 (6 bases). Germline-derived CDR1 and CDR2 are SGHDT and YYEEEE. The CDR3 runs to 14 residues. Trimming took off 3 bases at V and 3 bases at J, with 10 bases between the two ends. This CDR3 is CASSYRALYNEQFF. CDR3 nucleotides: TGTGCCAGCAGCTACAGGGCCCTCTACAATGAGCAGTTCTTC.